What follows are 4 T cell receptor beta chains derived from one specimen sequenced in a study of cytomegalovirus exposure and HLA in healthy donors. PCR primers comprised 60 Vbeta and 13 Jbeta primers. Some clones are missing from TCRdb's copy, which holds only in-frame ones; the method was immunoSEQ multiplex PCR. The sample holds about 110,000 clones, 73% seen once. Sequenced sample: PBMCs. All receptors come from a man aged 30 to 45 in good health and CMV-seronegative.

A single count supports this clone. The genes are TRBV10-3 and TRBJ2-7, with TRBD1 as a possible D gene (5 bases). V lost 3 bases and J 4 bases, leaving 13 bases between the germline ends. The CDR3 is 14 amino acids. Looked up from germline, CDR1 is ENHRY and CDR2 is SYGVKD. The CDR3 protein is CAISDLDRQYEQYF. The CDR3 DNA reads TGTGCCATCAGTGACCTAGACAGACAGTACGAGCAGTACTTC.

The chain is built from TRBV5-1 and TRBJ1-6, with 9 positions matching TRBD1. Trimming at V came to 4 bases and at J to 5 bases, leaving 4 bases not matched to a gene. This CDR3 has 15 amino acids. Germline CDR1 is SGHRS and CDR2 is YFSETQ. The CDR3 DNA is TGCGCCAGCAGCATTGGACAGGGGAATAATTCACCCCTCCACTTT. The encoded protein is CASSIGQGNNSPLHF.

The gene calls are TRBV7-3 and TRBJ1-5, with D possibly TRBD1 on 6 matching bases. The CDR3 runs to 13 residues. The V end was cut by 4 bases, the J end by 7 bases, with 11 bases between. From germline, CDR1 is SGHTA and CDR2 FQGTGA. The CDR3 region is CASSSYRDQPQHF. The DNA of the CDR3 is TGTGCCAGCAGCTCGTACAGGGACCAGCCCCAGCATTTT. The complete variable domain, with remaining parts taken from reference TRBV7-3 and TRBJ1-5, reads GAGVSQTPSNKVTEKGKYVELRCDPISGHTALYWYRQSLGQGPEFLIYFQGTGAADDSGLPNDRFFAVRPEGSVSTLKIQRTERGDSAVYLCASSSYRDQPQHFGDGTRLSIL.

V and J are TRBV19 and TRBJ1-5; D uncertain. Germline assignment: CDR1 LNHDA and CDR2 SQIVND (reference sequence). Trimming cost V 9 bases and J 3 bases, with 15 bases left between them. This CDR3 region has 14 residues. The CDR3 DNA is TGTGCCAGCGGTTATTCAGCGTACAATCAGCCCCAGCATTTT. Translating it yields CASGYSAYNQPQHF.